The 21 T cell receptor beta chains below were found in one sample sequenced in a study of identical twins. TCRdb reanalysed the 5' RACE reads using MiXCR and keeps one entry per CDR3 protein. There are 700,000 or so distinct CDR3 sequences in the sample; about 20% occur only once, and more than 4% lies in the top ten. The same sample was also studied in work on T cells expressing NK-cell markers.

Sequencing was carried out using PBMCs. Every receptor here comes from a woman between 18 and 29 years old in good health.

The chain carries TRBV11-2 and TRBJ2-1; 10 positions match TRBD2. The CDR3 runs to 15 residues. Germline values: CDR1 SGHAT, CDR2 FQNNGV. V shed 0 bases, J shed 10 bases, and the junction held 6 bases outside the gene matches. CDR3 DNA: TGTGCCAGCAGCTTAGATCTTCTAGCGGGAGTAGAGCAGTTCTTC. It specifies CASSLDLLAGVEQFF.

This clonotype was detected only a few times. The J gene is TRBJ2-7, the V gene TRBV7-9, with a weak D call TRBD1 (5 bases). Germline V CDR1 and CDR2: SEHNR, FQNEAQ (reference sequence). The V end lost 3 bases, the J end lost 2 bases, and 14 bases lay between the germline ends. CDR3 length: 15 residues. Here the CDR3 reads CASSLVDDRTYEQYF. CDR3 nucleotide sequence: TGTGCCAGCAGCTTGGTGGATGACAGAACCTACGAGCAGTACTTC.

J is TRBJ2-7 and V is TRBV6-5, with D perhaps TRBD1 (6 bases). Trimming stripped 0 bases from V and 4 bases from J, with 16 bases between. Per the germline V gene, CDR1 is MNHEY and CDR2 is SVGAGI. The CDR3 has 16 residues. CDR3 bases: TGTGCCAGCAGTTACTCATTAACAGGGAGTCGGTACGAGCAGTACTTC. As protein: CASSYSLTGSRYEQYF.

The table lists this clonotype with a few counts. The chain is built from TRBV18 and TRBJ2-3; D uncertain. The germline V and J ends were trimmed by 0 bases and 2 bases, with 6 bases remaining between them. The V gene's germline CDR1 is KGHSH and CDR2 LQKENI. There are 14 residues in the CDR3. CDR3 nucleotides: TGTGCCAGCTCACCACCCCAGGACACAGATACGCAGTATTTT. Translation gives CASSPPQDTDTQYF.

This chain connects TRBV5-4 to TRBJ2-3; 8 positions agree with TRBD1. Germline CDR1 reads SGHNT; CDR2 reads YYREEE (reference sequence). The ends lost 4 bases at V and 5 bases at J; junction bases unmatched: 6. This CDR3 has 14 amino acids. In DNA, the CDR3 is TGTGCCAGCAGCATCAGGGGGCTGGGAGATACGCAGTATTTT. Amino acids: CASSIRGLGDTQYF.

The V and J genes are TRBV19 and TRBJ2-5; D is possibly TRBD1 (6 bases). This CDR3 region has 15 residues. CDR1 and CDR2 (germline): LNHDA, SQIVND (reference sequence). Between the trimmed V and J ends, which lost 4 bases and 1 base, there was a span of 13 bases. This chain's CDR3 is CASSNRTDLQETQYF. CDR3 in DNA: TGTGCCAGTAGTAACCGGACAGACCTCCAAGAGACCCAGTACTTC.

The gene calls are TRBV10-2 and TRBJ2-1; TRBD2 might be the D (6 bases). The CDR3 consists of 15 residues. Per germline, CDR1 WSHSY and CDR2 SAAADI. The V end was cut by 5 bases, the J end by 4 bases, with 15 bases between. The CDR3 loop reads CASSLLAAEYNEQFF. The CDR3 coding sequence is TGCGCCAGCAGTCTGTTAGCGGCTGAATACAATGAGCAGTTCTTC.

This clonotype was recorded a few times. The chain uses TRBV6-1 and TRBJ2-1; the D is unclear. The germline gives CDR1 MNHNS, CDR2 SASEGT. V was clipped by 8 bases and J by 3 bases, with 17 bases between them. CDR3 length equals 15 residues. The CDR3 DNA reads TGTGCCAGCTCTGTCGAGGCCCAAGTCTACAATGAGCAGTTCTTC. This translates into CASSVEAQVYNEQFF.

This clonotype occurred many times. The chain joins TRBV20-1 to TRBJ1-2; D gene unclear. V was pared by 5 bases and J by 0 bases, with 4 bases between. This CDR3 comprises 11 residues. The germline gives CDR1 DFQATT, CDR2 SNEGSKA (reference sequence). As DNA, the CDR3 is TGCAGTGCTTTAGCTAACTATGGCTACACCTTC. Amino acids: CSALANYGYTF.

This clonotype occurred many times. The gene calls are TRBV20-1 and TRBJ2-4, with no clear D. Trimming shortened V by 3 bases and J by 3 bases, and 12 bases separated the two germline ends. This CDR3 comprises 14 residues. The germline V gene encodes CDR1 DFQATT and CDR2 SNEGSKA (reference sequence). Written as DNA, the CDR3 is TGCAGTGCTAGGCGGCGGTCTGGCAAAAACATTCAGTACTTC. Residues: CSARRRSGKNIQYF.

The V call is TRBV20-1, the J call TRBJ2-4, with 9 nucleotides matching TRBD1. V was pared by 2 bases and J by 6 bases, with 8 bases of the junction left unmatched. This CDR3 is built from 15 residues. Germline CDR1 and CDR2: DFQATT and SNEGSKA (reference sequence). The CDR3 nucleotides are TGCAGTGCTAGACAAGTGACAGGGGGTTTAAACATTCAGTACTTC. Residues: CSARQVTGGLNIQYF.

This clonotype was found many times. The chain employs TRBV20-1 and TRBJ2-3; 7 bases agree with TRBD2. The germline CDR1 and CDR2 sequences are DFQATT and SNEGSKA (reference sequence). The V and J ends lost 3 bases and 0 bases, in that order; junction bases with no gene match: 0. This CDR3 spans 13 amino acids. The CDR3 loop is CSASGRSTDTQYF. In DNA form, the CDR3 reads TGCAGTGCTAGCGGGAGGAGCACAGATACGCAGTATTTT.

The rearrangement joins TRBV13 to TRBJ2-7; TRBD1 might be the D (6 bases). Trimming cost V 5 bases and J 7 bases, with 18 bases left between them. Germline-derived CDR1 and CDR2 are PRHDT and FYEKMQ (reference sequence). The CDR3 is made up of 14 amino acids. The CDR3 bases are TGTGCCAGCAGCCTACAGTCAGGGGCGGATGAGCAGTACTTC. It encodes CASSLQSGADEQYF.

This clonotype occurred a few times. One end of the junction does not line up with germline, which may come from a read error. V and J are TRBV7-2 and TRBJ2-1; weak D call: TRBD2 (5 bases). CDR3 length: 13 residues. CDR1 and CDR2 from the germline V gene are SGHTA and FQGNSA. CDR3 protein: CASSLERRTGVLF. The CDR3 DNA sequence: TGTGCCAGCAGCTTAGAACGGCGGACTGGGGTCCTCTTC.

V gene TRBV20-1 combines with J gene TRBJ2-3; D not resolved. V gave up 8 bases and J gave up 0 bases, with 9 bases separating them. This CDR3 has 12 residues. The germline V gene has CDR1 DFQATT and CDR2 SNEGSKA (reference sequence). CDR3 amino acids: CSPSVSTDTQYF. The DNA for the CDR3 is TGCAGTCCAAGCGTTAGCACAGATACGCAGTATTTT.

The chain joins TRBV12-3 or TRBV12-4 to TRBJ1-1; D remains unclear. The CDR3 has 14 amino acids. Trimming pared 5 bases from V and 0 bases from J, leaving 10 bases between. The CDR3 DNA reads as TGTGCCAGCAGTCGTAGTATGCTGAACACTGAAGCTTTCTTT. Protein sequence: CASSRSMLNTEAFF.

This clonotype has just a few counts. V is TRBV12-3 or TRBV12-4 and J is TRBJ1-1, with a tentative D call TRBD1 (6 bases). The CDR3 is 12 amino acids. V lost 7 bases and J lost 5, with 11 bases in between. This CDR3 reads CASNRGGTEAFF. The CDR3 DNA follows: TGTGCCAGCAATCGAGGGGGGACTGAAGCTTTCTTT.

This clonotype has a handful of counts. This chain uses TRBV7-9 with TRBJ2-1; D is perhaps TRBD2 (5 bases). The CDR3 runs to 15 residues. Germline V lookup: CDR1 SEHNR, CDR2 FQNEAQ (reference sequence). Between the trimmed V and J ends, which lost 4 bases and 0 bases, there was a span of 10 bases. CDR3 sequence (DNA): TGTGCCAGCAGCTCGCGGGTGGACTCCTACAATGAGCAGTTCTTC. Its translation: CASSSRVDSYNEQFF.

This chain links TRBV3-1 with TRBJ1-1; D unresolved. The germline V and J ends were trimmed by 4 bases and 4 bases, with 16 bases remaining between them. In germline, CDR1 is LGHDT, CDR2 YNNKEL (reference sequence). This CDR3 region has 15 residues. This chain's CDR3 is CASSLQPAPGTEAFF. The CDR3 DNA is TGTGCCAGCAGCCTCCAACCGGCGCCGGGCACTGAAGCTTTCTTT.

V is TRBV20-1 and J is TRBJ2-1; 12 bases map to TRBD2. V lost 0 bases, J lost 8 bases, and 14 bases stayed unmatched. The germline V gene has CDR1 DFQATT and CDR2 SNEGSKA (reference sequence). The CDR3 totals 18 residues. The CDR3 DNA is TGCAGTGCTAGAGATACCGGACTAGCGGGGTGGCGGGGCCATGAGCAGTTCTTC. It yields the protein CSARDTGLAGWRGHEQFF.

This clonotype has just a few counts. V and J are TRBV7-8 and TRBJ1-6; D call uncertain. The CDR3 is 15 amino acids. Trimming removed 5 bases at V and 10 bases at J, with 18 bases between. Per the germline V gene, CDR1 is SGHVS and CDR2 is FQNEAQ. The CDR3 sequence is CASSADSRVGSPLHF. CDR3 nucleotide sequence: TGTGCCAGCAGCGCGGACTCACGGGTGGGGTCACCCCTCCACTTT.